Listed below are T cell receptor beta chains from one sample, sequenced in a study of post-analysis software for immune sequencing data. MiXCR, applied by TCRdb to the PCR reads, yields one record per CDR3 protein. The sample lists 450,000 or so distinct CDR3 sequences, less than 45% occurring once. The sample consisted of blood. These TCRs come from a girl aged 10 to 17 with multiple sclerosis. The CDR3 runs from the conserved cysteine through the conserved F or W. The D gene is left open where the match is weak.

J: TRBJ1-2; length: 16; D: TRBD1; V: TRBV18; CDR3: CASSRPTQGASYGYTF
J: NA; length: 14; D: NA; V: TRBV7-3; CDR3: CASSLGAGDGEQYF
J: TRBJ2-3; length: 15; D: TRBD2; V: TRBV12-3/TRBV12-4; CDR3: CASSLGTGGRAVEYF
J: TRBJ2-3; length: 15; D: NA; V: TRBV28; CDR3: CASSRADSNTDTQYF
J: TRBJ2-3; length: 15; D: TRBD2; V: TRBV20-1; CDR3: CSTREEAHHTDTQYF
J: TRBJ2-3; length: 18; D: NA; V: TRBV4-2; CDR3: CASSQEIGGTSGTDTQYF
J: TRBJ2-1; length: 15; D: NA; V: TRBV29-1; CDR3: CSVDGRARSADEQFF
J: TRBJ1-2; length: 10; D: NA; V: TRBV29-1; CDR3: CSVDTYGYTF
J: TRBJ1-2; length: 11; D: NA; V: TRBV12-3/TRBV12-4; CDR3: CASGANYGYTF
J: TRBJ1-1; length: 14; D: NA; V: TRBV5-1; CDR3: CASSLAPGGTEAFF
J: TRBJ1-4; length: 15; D: TRBD1; V: TRBV12-3/TRBV12-4; CDR3: CASSFSAGGREKLFF
J: TRBJ1-5; length: 12; D: TRBD1; V: TRBV20-1; CDR3: CSAQTGDQPQHF
J: TRBJ1-2; length: 14; D: NA; V: TRBV28; CDR3: CASTWGQPVYGYTF
J: TRBJ1-1; length: 13; D: NA; V: TRBV20-1; CDR3: CSARVRGRTEAFF
J: TRBJ1-4; length: 13; D: NA; V: TRBV5-1; CDR3: CASQAQPDEKLFF
J: TRBJ2-7; length: 15; D: NA; V: TRBV12-3/TRBV12-4; CDR3: CASSTNFREPYEQYF
J: TRBJ2-7; length: 14; D: TRBD2; V: TRBV20-1; CDR3: CSAGTSGFSYEQYF
J: TRBJ2-5; length: 15; D: TRBD2; V: TRBV29-1; CDR3: CSVEIAGGLQETQYF
J: TRBJ2-7; length: 12; D: NA; V: TRBV6-6; CDR3: CASSQQVYEQYF
J: TRBJ1-2; length: 14; D: NA; V: TRBV9; CDR3: CASSVDGGDYGYTF
J: TRBJ2-1; length: 15; D: TRBD2; V: TRBV20-1; CDR3: CSAGTSGSPGEIQFF
J: TRBJ2-7; length: 18; D: TRBD1; V: TRBV20-1; CDR3: CSANEPGQGAPEGYEQYF
J: TRBJ2-5; length: 15; D: NA; V: TRBV4-1; CDR3: CASSRAGGRQETQYF
J: TRBJ1-1; length: 18; D: NA; V: TRBV7-2; CDR3: CASSSRSWALLMNTEAFF
J: TRBJ2-2; length: 14; D: NA; V: TRBV6-5; CDR3: CATQVLRATGELFF
J: TRBJ1-6; length: 14; D: TRBD1; V: TRBV7-2; CDR3: CASSSGTGNSPLHF
J: TRBJ2-1; length: 15; D: TRBD2; V: TRBV24-1; CDR3: CATSDGPGLRNEQFF
J: TRBJ1-2; length: 13; D: TRBD1; V: TRBV10-3; CDR3: CAISQETGGGYTF
J: TRBJ2-7; length: 14; D: NA; V: TRBV7-9; CDR3: CASSFGRDPWEQYF
J: TRBJ2-3; length: 17; D: TRBD2; V: TRBV5-1; CDR3: CASSRISGTSGTDTQYF
J: TRBJ1-2; length: 13; D: NA; V: TRBV5-1; CDR3: CASAYGQQYGYTF
J: TRBJ2-5; length: 13; D: NA; V: TRBV29-1; CDR3: CSVEDWAKETQYF
J: TRBJ1-1; length: 13; D: NA; V: TRBV27; CDR3: CASRRGGNTEAFF
J: TRBJ1-2; length: 14; D: NA; V: TRBV6-6; CDR3: CASTPVGIGVRYTF
J: TRBJ2-1; length: 17; D: TRBD2; V: TRBV12-3/TRBV12-4; CDR3: CASSPSPTSGRANEQFF
J: TRBJ2-2; length: 14; D: NA; V: TRBV7-2; CDR3: CASSPDINTGELFF
J: TRBJ2-2; length: 13; D: NA; V: TRBV24-1; CDR3: CATSDSTTGELFF
J: TRBJ2-7; length: 13; D: TRBD2; V: TRBV9; CDR3: CASERDSYNEQYF
J: TRBJ1-2; length: 15; D: NA; V: TRBV5-1; CDR3: CASSLAGGTSYGYTF
J: TRBJ2-7; length: 15; D: NA; V: TRBV28; CDR3: CASSPLRGDLYEQYF
J: TRBJ1-1; length: 14; D: NA; V: TRBV18; CDR3: CASSPHQGSTEAFF
J: TRBJ1-5; length: 14; D: NA; V: TRBV5-1; CDR3: CASRPEPGDQPQHF
J: TRBJ1-2; length: 13; D: NA; V: TRBV4-3; CDR3: CASSHPAAYGYTF
J: TRBJ2-4; length: 14; D: TRBD1; V: TRBV7-6; CDR3: CASSLAQGAYDQYF
J: TRBJ2-7; length: 14; D: NA; V: TRBV7-9; CDR3: CASSLGIRAYEQYF
J: TRBJ2-1; length: 14; D: TRBD1; V: TRBV7-6; CDR3: CASSSGTGKGEQFF
J: TRBJ2-7; length: 13; D: NA; V: TRBV29-1; CDR3: CSVEKDGRYEQYF
J: TRBJ2-5; length: 13; D: TRBD1; V: TRBV29-1; CDR3: CSVGSRGPETQYF
J: TRBJ2-3; length: 13; D: NA; V: TRBV11-2; CDR3: CASSPRTSDTQYF
J: TRBJ2-1; length: 13; D: NA; V: TRBV4-1; CDR3: CVSSQVRTNEQFF
J: TRBJ2-3; length: 14; D: NA; V: TRBV5-1; CDR3: CASSPLDPADTQYF
J: TRBJ1-2; length: 15; D: NA; V: TRBV7-2; CDR3: CASSKERGRNYGYTF
J: TRBJ2-5; length: 16; D: TRBD2; V: TRBV20-1; CDR3: CSATSGSPLTGETQYF
J: TRBJ2-3; length: 12; D: NA; V: TRBV4-1; CDR3: CASSHALDTQYF